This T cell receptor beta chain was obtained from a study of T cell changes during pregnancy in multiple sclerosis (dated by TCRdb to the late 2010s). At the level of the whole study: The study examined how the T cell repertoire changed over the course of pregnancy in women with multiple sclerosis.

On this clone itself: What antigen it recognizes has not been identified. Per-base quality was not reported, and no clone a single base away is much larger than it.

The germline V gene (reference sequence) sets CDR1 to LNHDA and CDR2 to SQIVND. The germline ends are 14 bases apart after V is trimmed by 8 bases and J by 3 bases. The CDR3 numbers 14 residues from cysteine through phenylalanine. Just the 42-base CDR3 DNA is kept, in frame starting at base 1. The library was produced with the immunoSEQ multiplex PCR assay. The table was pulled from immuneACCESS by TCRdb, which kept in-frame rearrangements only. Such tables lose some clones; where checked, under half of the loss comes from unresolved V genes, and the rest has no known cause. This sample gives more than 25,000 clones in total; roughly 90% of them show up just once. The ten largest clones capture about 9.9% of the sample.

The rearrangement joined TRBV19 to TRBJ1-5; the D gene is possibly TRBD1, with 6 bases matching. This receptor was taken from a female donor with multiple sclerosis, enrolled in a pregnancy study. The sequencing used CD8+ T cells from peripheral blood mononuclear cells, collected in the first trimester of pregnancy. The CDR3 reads CASYGQILNQPQHF. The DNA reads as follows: TGTGCCAGTTACGGACAGATCCTCAATCAGCCCCAGCATTTT.